This T cell receptor beta chain stems from a study of T cell repertoires in aging, cancer and after chemotherapy. Background on the study: Donors were grouped into six age bands spanning 30 or younger through 70 or older. Pre- and post-chemotherapy samples were paired from chronic lymphocytic leukemia patients treated with fludarabine- or bendamustine-based regimens.

Amplification of TCR beta used genomic DNA extracted from peripheral blood. A mixed TRB-A/B primer pool amplified rearranged TRB by multiplex touch-down PCR. TCRdb redid the calling of the multiplex PCR reads with MiXCR, one entry per CDR3 protein. The table has roughly 12,000 distinct CDR3 sequences, 25% to 30% seen once. This clonotype has more than one count but fewer than ten. Antigen unknown. Findings and caveats of the study: Untreated cancer patients had significantly lower blood TCR diversity than age-matched healthy donors. In cancer patients, declining TCR diversity with age involved lost richness and lost evenness.

V lost 6 bases, J lost 4 bases, and 12 bases lay in between. CDR1 and CDR2 (germline): MGHRA, YSYEKL. This CDR3 has 14 amino acids. This chain links TRBV4-1 with TRBJ2-2, with D possibly matching TRBD1 (6 bases). The sequence was obtained from a human donor with a blood cancer. The sequenced sample was blood. CDR3 nucleotides: TGCGCCAGCAGGGCACAGGGTTCCACCGGGGAGCTGTTTTTT. Its translation is CASRAQGSTGELFF.